Included here is one TCR beta chain sequence, with context. Its specificity is not known. It may be a read error: a sequence one base away is much more abundant. Germline CDR1 SQVTM, CDR2 ANQGSEA. The CDR3 length is 11 residues. This entry belongs to a study of metastatic and nonmetastatic thyroid tumors. In the study overall: Malignant thyroid and benign thyroid patients provided blood and tumor or nodule tissue whose repertoires were compared. General study points: It was reported that TCR beta diversity was significantly higher in malignant thyroid tumors than benign nodules, in blood and tumor.

There were no patients who had received any treatment before thyroid surgery. Study processing details: What underpinned the distant-metastasis classifier for papillary thyroid cancer was the set of CDR3 differences across clinicopathological groups. From the PCR reads, TCRdb re-called clones with MiXCR. Here the V and J calls rest on TCRdb's processing, not on the authors' analysis. Among roughly 34,000 clones, about 15% were seen once, and the ten largest hold around 20%. Sequencing was done on a sample of blood. The clonotype originates from a male donor with papillary thyroid cancer or a benign thyroid nodule (not recorded which). Some clones in this sample may be carry-over from other donors' samples. This chain links TRBV29-1 with TRBJ2-7; TRBD2 might be the D (6 bases). CDR3 nucleotide sequence: TGCAGCGTTGAAGCGGGACTGGTTCTACTCTTC. This translates into CSVEAGLVLLF.